Here is one T cell receptor (beta chain) with its context. Repertoires were generated with immunoSEQ multiplex PCR, while TCRdb's copy carries only in-frame clones and drops some. The repertoire holds around 38,000 clones, with about 92% as singletons. This CDR3 contains 16 residues. Germline V gene sequence: CDR1 LGHNA, CDR2 YSLEER. Trimming pared 1 base from V and 5 bases from J, leaving 16 bases between. This specimen belongs to a study of T cell changes during pregnancy in multiple sclerosis. The sample here was CD8+ T cells from peripheral blood mononuclear cells, taken in the third trimester of pregnancy. The chain carries TRBV4-3 and TRBJ2-3; perhaps TRBD2 as D (6 bases). The sequence was collected from a female donor with multiple sclerosis, enrolled in a pregnancy study. CDR3 nucleotides: TGCGCCAGCAGCCAAGCCCTTTCGCGGGAAGGAGATACGCAGTATTTT. Its protein is CASSQALSREGDTQYF.